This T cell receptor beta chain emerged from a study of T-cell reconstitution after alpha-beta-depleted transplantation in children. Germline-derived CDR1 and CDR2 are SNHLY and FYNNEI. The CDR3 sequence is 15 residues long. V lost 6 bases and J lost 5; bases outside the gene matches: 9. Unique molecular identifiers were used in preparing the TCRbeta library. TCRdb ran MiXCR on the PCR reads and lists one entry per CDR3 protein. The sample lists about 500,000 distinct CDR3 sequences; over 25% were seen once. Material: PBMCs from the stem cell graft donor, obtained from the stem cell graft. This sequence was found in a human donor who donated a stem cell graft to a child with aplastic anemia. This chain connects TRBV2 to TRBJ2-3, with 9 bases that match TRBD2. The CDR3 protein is CASRTQAGGVDTQYF. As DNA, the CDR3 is TGTGCCAGCAGGACCCAAGCGGGAGGCGTAGATACGCAGTATTTT.